Shown below are 11 T cell receptor beta chains from a single sample sequenced in a study of cytomegalovirus exposure and HLA in healthy donors. Some clones are missing from TCRdb's copy, which holds only in-frame ones; the method was immunoSEQ multiplex PCR. In the table there are 130,000 to 150,000 clones, approximately 90% of which are singletons. Sequencing used PBMCs. These TCRs come from a man aged 18 to 29 in good health and CMV-seronegative.

The J gene is TRBJ1-2, the V gene TRBV18, with D uncertain. The V end was cut by 2 bases, the J end by 6 bases, with 16 bases between. Germline V lookup: CDR1 KGHSH, CDR2 LQKENI. The CDR3 is made up of 15 amino acids. The CDR3 reads CASSPLSARVDGYTF. CDR3 DNA sequence: TGTGCCAGCTCACCATTGTCTGCTCGGGTGGATGGCTACACCTTC.

J is TRBJ2-7 and V is TRBV2; TRBD1 matches 10 bases. The CDR3 has 15 amino acids. Germline loops: CDR1 SNHLY, CDR2 FYNNEI. After removal of 3 bases from V and 3 bases from J, the junction contained 5 bases not matched to a gene. CDR3 sequence reads: CASSDRRTGGYEQYF. The CDR3, as DNA: TGTGCCAGCAGTGATAGGAGGACAGGGGGCTACGAGCAGTACTTC.

The genes are TRBV9 and TRBJ1-4, with 9 positions matching TRBD1. Germline values: CDR1 SGDLS, CDR2 YYNGEE. Trimming cost V 2 bases and J 2 bases; bases outside gene matches: 4. This CDR3 region has 16 residues. The CDR3 DNA is TGTGCCAGCAGCGTCAGACAGGGGGGGACTAATGAAAAACTGTTTTTT. Amino acids: CASSVRQGGTNEKLFF.

The chain couples TRBV14 to TRBJ2-7; D perhaps matches TRBD2 (5 bases). CDR1 and CDR2 (germline): SGHDN, FVKESK. The CDR3 has 15 residues. Trimming removed 1 base at V and 7 bases at J, with 17 bases between. The CDR3 sequence: CASSQGTYEVREQYF. Here the CDR3 DNA reads TGTGCCAGCAGCCAAGGGACTTATGAGGTTCGGGAGCAGTACTTC.

J is TRBJ2-7 and V is TRBV11-2; 12 bases are shared with TRBD2. This CDR3 region has 15 residues. The V and J ends lost 6 bases and 3 bases, in that order; junction bases with no gene match: 6. Germline CDR1 reads SGHAT; CDR2 reads FQNNGV. In DNA, the CDR3 is TGTGCCAGCAGTCTAGCGGGAGGGCCCTTCTACGAGCAGTACGTC. Translating it yields CASSLAGGPFYEQYV.

The chain employs TRBV11-2 and TRBJ1-5; 8 bases are a match to TRBD1. V was pared by 5 bases and J by 4 bases, with 10 bases of the junction left unmatched. CDR3 size: 16 residues. Germline-derived CDR1 and CDR2 are SGHAT and FQNNGV. CDR3 region: CASSRIGQGINQPQHF. CDR3 DNA sequence: TGTGCCAGCAGCCGAATCGGACAGGGAATAAATCAGCCCCAGCATTTT.

This rearrangement joins TRBV5-8 to TRBJ2-5; maybe TRBD2 (5 bases). Per germline, CDR1 SGHTS and CDR2 YDEGEE. Trimming took 0 bases from V and 5 from J, leaving 8 bases between them. The CDR3 consists of 13 residues. CDR3 sequence reads: CASSLVGAETQYF. As DNA, the CDR3 is TGTGCCAGCAGCTTGGTGGGAGCTGAGACCCAGTACTTC.

This rearrangement joins TRBV4-1 to TRBJ1-4, with D maybe TRBD1 (5 bases). Looked up from germline, CDR1 is MGHRA and CDR2 is YSYEKL. This CDR3 has 14 amino acids. V lost 0 bases to trimming and J lost 8 bases, with 10 bases between them. The CDR3 nucleotides read TGCGCCAGCAGCCAAGATATTGGACAAGAAAAACTGTTTTTT. Encoded protein: CASSQDIGQEKLFF.

The chain couples TRBV6-4 to TRBJ2-1, with TRBD2 identical over 11 bases. The V and J ends lost 4 bases and 3 bases, in that order; junction bases with no gene match: 2. Germline lookup yields CDR1 MRHNA and CDR2 SNTAGT. CDR3 length equals 15 residues. The CDR3 DNA reads TGTGCCAGCAGTGGCACTAGCGGGGGCTACAATGAGCAGTTCTTC. It encodes CASSGTSGGYNEQFF.

The rearrangement uses TRBV2 and TRBJ1-3, with 10 bases lining up with TRBD1. The CDR3 contains 15 residues. The germline V gene encodes CDR1 SNHLY and CDR2 FYNNEI. J lost 2 bases, V lost 6 bases, and 4 bases had no gene match. The CDR3 reads CASSQTGGAGNTIYF. CDR3 nucleotide sequence: TGTGCCAGCAGCCAGACAGGGGGCGCTGGAAACACCATATATTTT.

This chain connects TRBV21-1 to TRBJ2-4; whether TRBD2, the table's D call, matches the DNA was not checked. TRBV21-1 is recorded as a pseudogene. CDR3 length equals 19 residues. The CDR3 loop is CASLGGLAGGLLAKNIQYF. The DNA of the CDR3 is TGTGCCAGCCTAGGGGGGCTAGCGGGAGGGTTACTAGCCAAAAACATTCAGTACTTC.